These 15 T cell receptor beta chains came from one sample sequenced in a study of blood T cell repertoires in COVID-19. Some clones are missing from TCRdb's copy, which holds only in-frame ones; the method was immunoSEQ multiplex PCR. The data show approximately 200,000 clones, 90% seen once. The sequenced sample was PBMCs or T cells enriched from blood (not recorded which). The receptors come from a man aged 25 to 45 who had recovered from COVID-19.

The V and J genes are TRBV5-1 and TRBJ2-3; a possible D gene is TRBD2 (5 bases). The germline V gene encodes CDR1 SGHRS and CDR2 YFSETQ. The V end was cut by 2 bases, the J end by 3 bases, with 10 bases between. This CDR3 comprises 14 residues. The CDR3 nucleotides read TGCGCCAGCAGCTTCACGGGGAAAACAGATACGCAGTATTTT. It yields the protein CASSFTGKTDTQYF.

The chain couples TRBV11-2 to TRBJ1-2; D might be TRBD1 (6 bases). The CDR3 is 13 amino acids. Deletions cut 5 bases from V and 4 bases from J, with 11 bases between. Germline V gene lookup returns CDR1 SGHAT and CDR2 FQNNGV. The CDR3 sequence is CASSPQGSYGYTF. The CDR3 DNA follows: TGTGCCAGCAGCCCCCAGGGGTCCTATGGCTACACCTTC.

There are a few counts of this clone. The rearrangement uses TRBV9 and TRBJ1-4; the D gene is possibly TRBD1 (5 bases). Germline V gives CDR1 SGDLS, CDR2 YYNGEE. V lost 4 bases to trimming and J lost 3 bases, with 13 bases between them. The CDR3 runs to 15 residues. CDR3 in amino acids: CASSTQGRSNEKLFF. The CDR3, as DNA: TGTGCCAGCAGCACCCAGGGAAGGTCTAATGAAAAACTGTTTTTT.

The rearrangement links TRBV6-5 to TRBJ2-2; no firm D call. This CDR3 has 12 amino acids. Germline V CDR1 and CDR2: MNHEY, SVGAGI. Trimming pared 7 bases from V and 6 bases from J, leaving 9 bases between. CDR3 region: CASTRFSGELFF. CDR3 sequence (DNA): TGTGCCAGCACTAGGTTTTCCGGGGAGCTGTTTTTT.

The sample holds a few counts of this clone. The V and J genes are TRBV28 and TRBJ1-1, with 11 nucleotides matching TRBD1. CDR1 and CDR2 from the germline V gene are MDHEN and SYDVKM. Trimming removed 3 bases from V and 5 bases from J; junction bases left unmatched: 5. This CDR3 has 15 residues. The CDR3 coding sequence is TGTGCCAGCAGTTTCTTGGGGACAGGGGGGACTGAAGCTTTCTTT. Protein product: CASSFLGTGGTEAFF.

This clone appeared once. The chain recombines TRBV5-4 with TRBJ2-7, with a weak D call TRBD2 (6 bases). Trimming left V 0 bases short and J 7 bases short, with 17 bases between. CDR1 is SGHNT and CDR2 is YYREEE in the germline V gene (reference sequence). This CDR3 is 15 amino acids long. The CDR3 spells CASSLGGKGTEEQYF. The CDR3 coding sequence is TGTGCCAGCAGCTTGGGAGGGAAGGGGACTGAGGAGCAGTACTTC.

The DNA of the CDR3 is TGCAGTGCTAGTTCACTCCGGGACAGCATCTACGAGCAGTACTTC. Its protein is CSASSLRDSIYEQYF. The rearrangement uses TRBV20-1 and TRBJ2-7; TRBD1 matches at 7 bases. This CDR3 is 15 amino acids long. Unmatched junction bases numbered 11, after V lost 3 bases and J lost 3 bases. CDR1 DFQATT and CDR2 SNEGSKA come from the germline V gene (reference sequence).

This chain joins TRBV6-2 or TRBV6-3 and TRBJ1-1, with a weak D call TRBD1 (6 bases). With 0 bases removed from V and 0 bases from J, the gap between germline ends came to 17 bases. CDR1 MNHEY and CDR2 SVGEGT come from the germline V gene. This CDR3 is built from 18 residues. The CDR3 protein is CASSYSPGTGLLNTEAFF. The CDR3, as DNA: TGTGCCAGCAGTTACTCACCCGGTACAGGGCTTCTGAACACTGAAGCTTTCTTT.

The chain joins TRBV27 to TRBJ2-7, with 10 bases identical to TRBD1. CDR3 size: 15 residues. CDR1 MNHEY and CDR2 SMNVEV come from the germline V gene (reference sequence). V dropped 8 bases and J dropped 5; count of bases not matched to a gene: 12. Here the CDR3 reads CASRKVRDRGNEQYF. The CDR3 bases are TGTGCCAGCCGTAAGGTCCGGGACAGGGGCAACGAGCAGTACTTC.

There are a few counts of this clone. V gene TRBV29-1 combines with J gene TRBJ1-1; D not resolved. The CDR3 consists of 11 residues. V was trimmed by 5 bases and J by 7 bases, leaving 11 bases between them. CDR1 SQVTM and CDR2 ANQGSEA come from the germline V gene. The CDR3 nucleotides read TGCAGCGTTCGGAAGGAGGGTGAAGCTTTCTTT. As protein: CSVRKEGEAFF.

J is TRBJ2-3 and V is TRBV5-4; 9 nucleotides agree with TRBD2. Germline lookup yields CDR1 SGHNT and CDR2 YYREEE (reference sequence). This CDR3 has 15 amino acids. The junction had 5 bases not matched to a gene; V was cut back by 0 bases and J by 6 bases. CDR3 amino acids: CASSLDGLAMDTQYF. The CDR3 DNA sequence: TGTGCCAGCAGCTTGGATGGACTAGCGATGGATACGCAGTATTTT.

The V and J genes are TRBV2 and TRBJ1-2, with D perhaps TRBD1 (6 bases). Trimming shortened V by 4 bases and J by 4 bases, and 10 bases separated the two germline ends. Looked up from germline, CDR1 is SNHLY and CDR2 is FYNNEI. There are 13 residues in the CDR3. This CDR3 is CASSVGQFYGYTF. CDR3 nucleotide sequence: TGTGCCAGCAGTGTCGGACAGTTCTATGGCTACACCTTC.

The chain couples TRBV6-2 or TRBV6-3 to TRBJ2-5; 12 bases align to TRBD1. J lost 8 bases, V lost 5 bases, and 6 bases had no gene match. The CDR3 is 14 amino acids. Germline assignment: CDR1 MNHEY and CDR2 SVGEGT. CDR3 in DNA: TGTGCCAGCAGTCCCGCGGGGACAGGGGGCACCCAGTACTTC. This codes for CASSPAGTGGTQYF.

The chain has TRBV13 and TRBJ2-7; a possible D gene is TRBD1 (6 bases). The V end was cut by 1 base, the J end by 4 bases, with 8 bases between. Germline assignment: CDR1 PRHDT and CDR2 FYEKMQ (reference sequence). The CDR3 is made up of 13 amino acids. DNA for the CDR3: TGTGCCAGCAGCTTAGTGGGGGCGTACGAGCAGTACTTC. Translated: CASSLVGAYEQYF.

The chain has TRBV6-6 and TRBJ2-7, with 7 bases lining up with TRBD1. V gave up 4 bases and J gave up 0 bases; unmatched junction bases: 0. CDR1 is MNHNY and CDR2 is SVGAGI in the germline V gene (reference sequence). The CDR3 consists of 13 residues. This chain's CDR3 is CASSSGGSYEQYF. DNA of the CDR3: TGTGCCAGCAGTTCAGGGGGCTCCTACGAGCAGTACTTC.